The 6 T cell receptor beta chains presented below share a single source sample, sequenced in a study of regulatory T cells in long-lasting Graves disease. According to the study, TCR beta libraries were built with iRepertoire HTBI primers and CDR3-region Arm-PCR. TCRdb independently ran MiXCR on the multiplex PCR reads; one entry per CDR3 protein. The sample has roughly 410,000 distinct CDR3 sequences, over 14% seen once; the top ten hold under 9%. This sample's time point: newly diagnosed GD, antithyroid drugs for less than 3 months. PBMC RNA was the source of the TCR library. These data also formed part of another study, on T cells in Graves' hyperthyroidism and ophthalmopathy.

Sequenced here: peripheral blood mononuclear cells (PBMCs), sampled at new diagnosis, from a patient treated with antithyroid drugs. These receptors were taken from a woman aged 40 to 50 with Graves disease.

This clonotype was counted a few times. This chain links TRBV3-1 with TRBJ1-3; unclear D gene. The CDR3 spans 14 residues. The germline gives CDR1 LGHDT, CDR2 YNNKEL (reference sequence). V lost 1 base to trimming and J lost 4 bases, with 8 bases between them. CDR3 sequence reads: CASSQGSGGNTIYF. The CDR3 DNA reads as TGTGCCAGCAGCCAAGGGTCAGGAGGAAACACCATATATTTT.

This clonotype is a singleton in its sample. This chain connects TRBV19 to TRBJ2-5; 9 bases line up with TRBD1. Germline CDR1 and CDR2: LNHDA and SQIVND (reference sequence). With V trimmed by 2 bases and J by 4 bases, 2 bases remained unmatched. CDR3 length: 14 amino acids. The CDR3 here is CASSISDRGETQYF. The CDR3 nucleotides are TGTGCCAGTAGTATATCGGACAGGGGAGAGACCCAGTACTTC.

This clonotype came up many times. J is TRBJ1-2 and V is TRBV11-2, with D tentatively TRBD1 (6 bases). The ends were cut back, 4 bases at V and 2 bases at J, with 14 bases in the middle. The CDR3 consists of 15 residues. Germline V lookup: CDR1 SGHAT, CDR2 FQNNGV. In DNA, the CDR3 is TGTGCCAGCAGCTCCCCCGGGGGCCCAAACTATGGCTACACCTTC. Translated, it gives CASSSPGGPNYGYTF.

This clonotype came up many times. The chain combines TRBV12-3 or TRBV12-4 with TRBJ1-2; no firm D call. The CDR3 sequence is 13 residues long. Trimming cost V 6 bases and J 2 bases, with 10 bases left between them. The CDR3 region has the DNA TGTGCCAGCAGCCAGACGGAAAACTATGGCTACACCTTC. Residues: CASSQTENYGYTF.

This clonotype appeared many times. V is TRBV9 and J is TRBJ2-5, with 10 positions matching TRBD2. The V and J ends lost 3 bases and 5 bases, in that order; junction bases with no gene match: 13. There are 17 residues in the CDR3. In germline, CDR1 is SGDLS, CDR2 YYNGEE. Here the CDR3 reads CASSATSGPPPGETQYF. The CDR3 DNA is TGTGCCAGCAGCGCGACTAGCGGGCCACCGCCGGGGGAGACCCAGTACTTC. The full variable domain, its missing parts supplied by reference TRBV9 and TRBJ2-5, is DSGVTQTPKHLITATGQRVTLRCSPRSGDLSVYWYQQSLDQGLQFLIQYYNGEERAKGNILERFSAQQFPDLHSELNLSSLELGDSALYFCASSATSGPPPGETQYFGPGTRLLVL.

The V call is TRBV20-1, the J call TRBJ2-7; 7 nucleotides match TRBD1. V was clipped by 6 bases and J by 0 bases; unmatched bases: 11. CDR1 DFQATT and CDR2 SNEGSKA come from the germline V gene (reference sequence). The CDR3 contains 15 residues. The CDR3 sequence is CSAKRGGGFSYEQYF. In nucleotides, the CDR3 is TGCAGTGCAAAGAGAGGGGGCGGGTTCTCCTACGAGCAGTACTTC.